A selection of T cell receptor beta chains follows, all from one sample in a study of T cell repertoires in cytomegalovirus infection. TCRdb re-called the reads through MiXCR, storing one row per CDR3 protein. Here the sample spans more than 650,000 distinct CDR3 sequences, roughly 36% being singletons. Sequencing was carried out using PBMCs. Every receptor here comes from a human donor in good health (CMV status not recorded). Some clones in this sample may be carry-over from other donors' samples. The CDR3 runs from the conserved cysteine through the conserved F or W. Fields, in order: CDR3 DNA, CDR3 protein, D gene, clone size, V gene, J gene. A D gene is named only where the DNA matches it firmly. Expanded clones are given a class, and other clones once, few, many or no size at all.

DNA: TGCAGCCATCGGGGTTTCAGTGACACTGAAGCTTTCTTT
CDR3: CSHRGFSDTEAFF
D: -
size: -
V: TRBV29-1
J: TRBJ1-1

DNA: TGTGCCAGCAGTTTAGAGGGACGTCGGCTTAATGAAAAACTGTTTTTT
CDR3: CASSLEGRRLNEKLFF
D: -
size: -
V: TRBV27
J: TRBJ1-4

DNA: TGCAGTGCTCGAACCCCCACAGGGAGGGGCGGTGAAGCTTTCTTT
CDR3: CSARTPTGRGGEAFF
D: -
size: -
V: TRBV20-1
J: TRBJ1-1

DNA: TGCGCCAGCAGCGGTTCGGGACTTCAGGCCAGCATTGAGCAGTTCTTC
CDR3: CASSGSGLQASIEQFF
D: -
size: -
V: TRBV5-1
J: TRBJ2-1

DNA: TGCGCCAGCAGCTTGGCTAGGACAGGGGGCGTCCGCACAGATACGCAGTATTTT
CDR3: CASSLARTGGVRTDTQYF
D: TRBD1
size: -
V: TRBV5-1
J: TRBJ2-3

DNA: TGTGCCAGCAGCCAAAAGAGGTCCACTGAAGCTTTCTTT
CDR3: CASSQKRSTEAFF
D: -
size: -
V: TRBV3-1
J: TRBJ1-1

DNA: TGTGCCAGCAGTGCTGGGACGGACCGCTATCAGCCCCAGCATTTT
CDR3: CASSAGTDRYQPQHF
D: -
size: many
V: TRBV6-1
J: TRBJ1-5

DNA: TGCAGCGTTGGAGGACAGAACTATGGCTACACCTTC
CDR3: CSVGGQNYGYTF
D: -
size: few
V: TRBV29-1
J: TRBJ1-2

DNA: TGTGCCAGCAGCTCCCGACTAGCGGGGGGCCTCTCCTACAATGAGCAGTTCTTC
CDR3: CASSSRLAGGLSYNEQFF
D: TRBD2
size: -
V: TRBV7-3
J: TRBJ2-1

DNA: TGTGCCAGCAGTCGTTCTAGCCAGAATTACAATGAGCAGTTCTTC
CDR3: CASSRSSQNYNEQFF
D: -
size: -
V: TRBV12-3/TRBV12-4
J: TRBJ2-1

DNA: TGTGCCAGCAGGGTCCCGGGACAGATGGATCATAACTATGGCTACACCTTC
CDR3: CASRVPGQMDHNYGYTF
D: TRBD1
size: -
V: TRBV2
J: TRBJ1-2

DNA: TGTGCCAGCAGCCCGAAGGACAGGAACACTGAAGCTTTCTTT
CDR3: CASSPKDRNTEAFF
D: -
size: -
V: TRBV7-9
J: TRBJ1-1

DNA: TGTGCCAGCAGCCCCCAGGAGGTAGGGGGGGACCAGTACTTC
CDR3: CASSPQEVGGDQYF
D: -
size: once
V: TRBV7-8
J: TRBJ2-5

DNA: TGCAGTGCTAGAGGGCTGCTCTGGGACCCCCAACCTGGGGCCAACGTCCTGACTTTC
CDR3: CSARGLLWDPQPGANVLTF
D: -
size: -
V: TRBV20-1
J: TRBJ2-6

DNA: TGTGCCAGCAGTTTACACCTTGGGGGCAGCGCGACCAATTCACCCCTCCACTTT
CDR3: CASSLHLGGSATNSPLHF
D: -
size: -
V: TRBV12-3/TRBV12-4
J: TRBJ1-6

DNA: TGTGCCAGCAGTTACAAACAGGGGAGCTATGGCTACACCTTC
CDR3: CASSYKQGSYGYTF
D: TRBD1
size: few
V: TRBV6-5
J: TRBJ1-2

DNA: TGCAGCGTTGGGGGTCGACGGGAGGGCCACGAGCAGTACTTC
CDR3: CSVGGRREGHEQYF
D: TRBD2
size: few
V: TRBV29-1
J: TRBJ2-7

DNA: TGTGCCAGCAGCCCGCCCAGGGGGAGCGGAGAGACCCAGTACTTC
CDR3: CASSPPRGSGETQYF
D: TRBD1
size: many
V: TRBV7-9
J: TRBJ2-5

DNA: TGTGCCAGTACCCACGGACAGGCGACTAACTATGGCTACACCTTC
CDR3: CASTHGQATNYGYTF
D: TRBD1
size: many
V: TRBV19
J: TRBJ1-2

DNA: TGTGCCAGCAGTGCCCGTACGGCTGAAAACATTCAGTACTTC
CDR3: CASSARTAENIQYF
D: -
size: few
V: TRBV27
J: TRBJ2-4

DNA: TGTGCCAGCAGTTTAGCTATAGGAGGCGAGCAGTACTTC
CDR3: CASSLAIGGEQYF
D: -
size: few
V: TRBV27
J: TRBJ2-7

DNA: TGTGCCAGCACCCCGACAGGGGGCGGTCACACCATATATTTT
CDR3: CASTPTGGGHTIYF
D: TRBD1
size: many
V: TRBV7-2
J: TRBJ1-3

DNA: TGTGCCAGTAGTATATCGAGTAGCTCCTACGAGCAGTACTTC
CDR3: CASSISSSSYEQYF
D: -
size: -
V: TRBV19
J: TRBJ2-7

DNA: TGTGCCAGCAGTGTTCGGGACGTAGGCTACACCTTC
CDR3: CASSVRDVGYTF
D: -
size: -
V: TRBV28
J: TRBJ1-2

DNA: TGTGCAAGCAGCTTAGTAGATCCATGGGTGTCGGTAGGCTACCCCTTC
CDR3: CASSLVDPWVSVGYPF
D: -
size: once
V: TRBV7-8
J: TRBJ1-2

DNA: TGCGCCAGCAGCTGGAGGACAGGCGAGGGCGGGGAGCTGTTTTTT
CDR3: CASSWRTGEGGELFF
D: TRBD1
size: many
V: TRBV5-1
J: TRBJ2-2

DNA: TGTGCCAGCAGTTTAACAGCGGGAGAGAGGAGCGAGCAGTACTTC
CDR3: CASSLTAGERSEQYF
D: TRBD2
size: -
V: TRBV28
J: TRBJ2-7

DNA: TGTGCCAGCAGGGGGGGGAGGGAAAAACTGTTTTTT
CDR3: CASRGGREKLFF
D: -
size: -
V: TRBV28
J: TRBJ1-4

DNA: TGTGCCAGCAGCCACGACAGGGAGGGAGAGACCCAGTACTTC
CDR3: CASSHDREGETQYF
D: -
size: -
V: TRBV12-3/TRBV12-4
J: TRBJ2-5

DNA: TGCAGTGCACCGAAACAGGGAGCCGCCTACGAGCAGTACTTC
CDR3: CSAPKQGAAYEQYF
D: -
size: many
V: TRBV20-1
J: TRBJ2-7

DNA: TGTGCCAGCAGTTCGGACAGGGGACGCGAGCAGTACTTC
CDR3: CASSSDRGREQYF
D: TRBD1
size: -
V: TRBV12-3/TRBV12-4
J: TRBJ2-7

DNA: TGTGCCAGCAGCCAAGCCTCGGACACTGAAGCTTTCTTT
CDR3: CASSQASDTEAFF
D: -
size: -
V: TRBV4-2
J: TRBJ1-1

DNA: TGTGCCAGCAGCTTAGCCCATCAAGGACAGGGGCTCTATGGCTACACCTTC
CDR3: CASSLAHQGQGLYGYTF
D: TRBD1
size: few
V: TRBV7-6
J: TRBJ1-2

DNA: TGTGCCAGCAGTGAAGTAGGAGGAACTGAAGCTTTCTTT
CDR3: CASSEVGGTEAFF
D: -
size: few
V: TRBV6-1
J: TRBJ1-1

DNA: TGTGCCAGCAGCTTAGTTGGTAGCGGGAGCTCCTACGAGCAGTACTTC
CDR3: CASSLVGSGSSYEQYF
D: TRBD2
size: many
V: TRBV7-2
J: TRBJ2-7

DNA: TGTGCCAGCAGCCAAATTATGGGACAGCGGGCTATTGGCTACACCTTC
CDR3: CASSQIMGQRAIGYTF
D: TRBD1
size: -
V: TRBV4-2
J: TRBJ1-2

DNA: TGCAGTGCCCAAAGCGGAGGACTAGCGGGAGAAGTTGGCACAGATACGCAGTATTTT
CDR3: CSAQSGGLAGEVGTDTQYF
D: TRBD2
size: -
V: TRBV20-1
J: TRBJ2-3

DNA: TGTGCCAGCAGACGGGGGGCGGCGGGAAACACCGGGGAGCTGTTTTTT
CDR3: CASRRGAAGNTGELFF
D: -
size: -
V: TRBV6-1
J: TRBJ2-2

DNA: TGTGCCAGCAGCCCGACTAGCGGGGGACACAATGAGCAGTTCTTC
CDR3: CASSPTSGGHNEQFF
D: TRBD2
size: many
V: TRBV7-6
J: TRBJ2-1

DNA: TGTTCCAGCAGCGTGCTAGCGGGGGGGCTAGGAACCGGGGAGCTGTTTTTT
CDR3: CSSSVLAGGLGTGELFF
D: TRBD2
size: -
V: TRBV9
J: TRBJ2-2

DNA: TGTGCCAGCAGGTCTCCAATTGGGACCGGGGAGCTGTTTTTT
CDR3: CASRSPIGTGELFF
D: -
size: few
V: TRBV7-8
J: TRBJ2-2

DNA: TGTGCCAGCAGCCCGTCACAGGACTACGAGCAGTACTTC
CDR3: CASSPSQDYEQYF
D: -
size: few
V: TRBV7-2
J: TRBJ2-7

DNA: TGTGCCATATCAGTTTCCCGCGATGAAAAACTGTTTTTT
CDR3: CAISVSRDEKLFF
D: -
size: few
V: TRBV10-3
J: TRBJ1-4

DNA: TGTGCCAGCAGTTTATCTCAGGGGCTTGAAGCTTTCTTT
CDR3: CASSLSQGLEAFF
D: -
size: -
V: TRBV28
J: TRBJ1-1

DNA: TGTGCCACCAGGGAAAACTATGGCTACACCTTC
CDR3: CATRENYGYTF
D: -
size: -
V: TRBV19
J: TRBJ1-2

DNA: TGTGCCAGCAGTTTGGGAGATAACTATGGCTACACCTTC
CDR3: CASSLGDNYGYTF
D: -
size: many
V: TRBV12-3/TRBV12-4
J: TRBJ1-2

DNA: TGCGCCAGCAGTTCTGGACAGGGGCAGTTCGATGAGCAGTTCTTC
CDR3: CASSSGQGQFDEQFF
D: TRBD1
size: -
V: TRBV5-1
J: TRBJ2-1

DNA: TGTGCCAGCAGTTTGGCAGGGCCCGCCTACGAGCAGTACTTC
CDR3: CASSLAGPAYEQYF
D: -
size: -
V: TRBV12-3/TRBV12-4
J: TRBJ2-7

DNA: TGTGCCAGCAGTATACTCCGGGACAGGTACGAGCAGTACTTC
CDR3: CASSILRDRYEQYF
D: TRBD1
size: few
V: TRBV28
J: TRBJ2-7

DNA: TGTGCCAGCAGTTTATTGCCAGGGGAGGGCACAGATACGCAGTATTTT
CDR3: CASSLLPGEGTDTQYF
D: -
size: -
V: TRBV28
J: TRBJ2-3

DNA: TGTGCCAGCAGTTTGCGGGGGACGCACTCACCCCTCCACTTT
CDR3: CASSLRGTHSPLHF
D: -
size: -
V: TRBV28
J: TRBJ1-6

DNA: TGCAGTGCTAGAGGTCGAGGGACAGAGTTTGGCTACACCTTC
CDR3: CSARGRGTEFGYTF
D: TRBD1
size: -
V: TRBV20-1
J: TRBJ1-2

DNA: TGTGCCAGCAGTTCCGGGACTAACAGAATTACAGATACGCAGTATTTT
CDR3: CASSSGTNRITDTQYF
D: TRBD2
size: -
V: TRBV27
J: TRBJ2-3

DNA: TGTGCCATCGCCCAGGGTTTGAACACTGAAGCTTTCTTT
CDR3: CAIAQGLNTEAFF
D: -
size: -
V: TRBV10-3
J: TRBJ1-1

DNA: TGTGCCAGCAGCATCGGTGGGCCTAGCAATCAGCCCCAGCATTTT
CDR3: CASSIGGPSNQPQHF
D: -
size: -
V: TRBV12-3/TRBV12-4
J: TRBJ1-5

DNA: TGTGCCAGCAGCACGGGACTAGCGGGCCAGAAAGAGACCCAGTACTTC
CDR3: CASSTGLAGQKETQYF
D: TRBD2
size: few
V: TRBV4-2
J: TRBJ2-5